A selection of T cell receptor beta chains follows, all from one sample in a study of cytomegalovirus exposure and HLA in healthy donors. Using immunoSEQ multiplex PCR, the repertoire was profiled, and TCRdb retains in-frame clones only, with some absent. Of some 120,000 clones in the sample, roughly 8.6% were seen once. Material for sequencing was PBMCs. The receptors derive from a woman aged 40 to 50 in good health and CMV-seropositive. The CDR3 runs from the conserved cysteine through the conserved F or W. The D gene is left open where the match is weak. The listing skips clone size in some rows; elsewhere it reads once, few, many or a size class.

d_gene	abundance	v_gene	j_gene	CDR3aa	CDR3nt
NA	few	TRBV5-1	TRBJ1-2	CASSLNAGPYGYTF	TGCGCCAGCAGCTTGAACGCGGGTCCTTATGGCTACACCTTC
TRBD2	NA	TRBV10-1	TRBJ2-1	CASSATSGGYNEQFF	TGCGCCAGCAGTGCGACTAGCGGGGGTTACAATGAGCAGTTCTTC
NA	few	TRBV5-6	TRBJ1-1	CASSILHSGDTEAFF	TGTGCCAGCAGCATCCTACATTCAGGGGACACTGAAGCTTTCTTT
NA	NA	TRBV11-2	TRBJ1-3	CASSRRQASTVSGNTIYF	TGTGCCAGCAGTCGCCGCCAGGCCTCCACCGTCTCTGGAAACACCATATATTTT
TRBD2	NA	TRBV7-3	TRBJ2-5	CASSPGTSGGSGETQYF	TGTGCCAGCAGCCCCGGGACTAGCGGGGGGTCAGGAGAGACCCAGTACTTC
NA	few	TRBV7-9	TRBJ2-5	CASSGSEGETQYF	TGTGCCAGCAGCGGCAGCGAGGGAGAGACCCAGTACTTC
TRBD1	few	TRBV6-4	TRBJ2-6	CASSFSGGRGANVLTF	TGTGCCAGCAGTTTTTCAGGGGGAAGGGGGGCCAACGTCCTGACTTTC
NA	NA	TRBV9	TRBJ2-2	CASSVAFREVNTGELFF	TGTGCCAGCAGCGTAGCTTTCAGGGAAGTGAACACCGGGGAGCTGTTTTTT
NA	NA	TRBV5-1	TRBJ2-7	CATRDGGIDEQYF	TGCGCCACCAGGGACGGGGGAATTGACGAGCAGTACTTC
NA	NA	TRBV7-9	TRBJ1-4	CASSSTLGEKLFF	TGTGCCAGCAGCTCGACACTAGGGGAAAAACTGTTTTTT
NA	few	TRBV10-3	TRBJ1-5	CAISGGAGQPQHF	TGTGCCATCAGTGGTGGGGCCGGGCAGCCCCAGCATTTT
TRBD1	few	TRBV5-1	TRBJ1-2	CASSPGGAVNGYTF	TGCGCCAGCAGCCCAGGGGGCGCAGTGAATGGCTACACCTTC
NA	NA	TRBV7-9	TRBJ1-2	CASSFRGKYGYTF	TGTGCCAGCAGCTTCAGGGGAAAATATGGCTACACCTTC
TRBD1	few	TRBV19	TRBJ2-1	CASRTPTGADEQFF	TGTGCCAGTAGGACCCCGACAGGGGCGGATGAGCAGTTCTTC
TRBD1	NA	TRBV30	TRBJ2-1	CAWWGQGSYNEQFF	TGTGCCTGGTGGGGACAGGGGTCCTACAATGAGCAGTTCTTC
TRBD1	few	TRBV19	TRBJ1-5	CASSPGTGGNQPQHF	TGTGCCAGTAGTCCGGGGACAGGGGGCAATCAGCCCCAGCATTTT
TRBD1	few	TRBV27	TRBJ1-1	CASSLNRGNTEAFF	TGTGCCAGCAGTTTAAACAGGGGAAACACTGAAGCTTTCTTT
TRBD1	few	TRBV10-1	TRBJ2-7	CASSIQGTYEQYF	TGCGCCAGCAGTATACAGGGGACCTACGAGCAGTACTTC
NA	few	TRBV11-2	TRBJ1-2	CASSGAGGSIPYGYTF	TGTGCCAGCAGCGGAGCTGGCGGCTCCATCCCCTATGGCTACACCTTC
NA	few	TRBV9	TRBJ2-6	CASSASPLHPNSGANVLTF	TGTGCCAGCAGCGCGAGCCCCTTGCACCCCAACTCTGGGGCCAACGTCCTGACTTTC
TRBD1	NA	TRBV2	TRBJ2-1	CASQRSRQGNEQFF	TGTGCCAGCCAACGGTCTAGACAGGGAAATGAGCAGTTCTTC
TRBD1	NA	TRBV11-2	TRBJ2-7	CASSLRGRGQRSSYEQYF	TGTGCCAGCAGCCTTCGCGGCAGGGGGCAGCGGAGCTCCTACGAGCAGTACTTC
NA	many	TRBV9	TRBJ2-7	CASSVGLAGQTAYEQYF	TGTGCCAGCAGCGTAGGTCTTGCAGGGCAGACCGCCTACGAGCAGTACTTC
TRBD2	NA	TRBV7-6	TRBJ2-3	CASSSSSGGGGADTQYF	TGTGCCAGCAGCTCCTCTAGCGGGGGTGGGGGAGCAGATACGCAGTATTTT
NA	NA	TRBV18	TRBJ1-4	CASSLGSNEKLFF	TGTGCCAGCTCGCTAGGATCAAATGAAAAACTGTTTTTT
NA	NA	TRBV19	TRBJ1-6	CASSIPRATGALHF	TGTGCCAGTAGTATACCCCGCGCCACCGGGGCCCTCCACTTT
NA	NA	TRBV5-1	TRBJ2-7	CASSLVQGGSYEQYF	TGCGCCAGCAGCTTGGTCCAGGGGGGATCCTACGAGCAGTACTTC
TRBD1	NA	TRBV15	TRBJ1-6	CATSQGQENSPLHF	TGTGCCACCAGTCAAGGACAGGAAAATTCACCCCTCCACTTT